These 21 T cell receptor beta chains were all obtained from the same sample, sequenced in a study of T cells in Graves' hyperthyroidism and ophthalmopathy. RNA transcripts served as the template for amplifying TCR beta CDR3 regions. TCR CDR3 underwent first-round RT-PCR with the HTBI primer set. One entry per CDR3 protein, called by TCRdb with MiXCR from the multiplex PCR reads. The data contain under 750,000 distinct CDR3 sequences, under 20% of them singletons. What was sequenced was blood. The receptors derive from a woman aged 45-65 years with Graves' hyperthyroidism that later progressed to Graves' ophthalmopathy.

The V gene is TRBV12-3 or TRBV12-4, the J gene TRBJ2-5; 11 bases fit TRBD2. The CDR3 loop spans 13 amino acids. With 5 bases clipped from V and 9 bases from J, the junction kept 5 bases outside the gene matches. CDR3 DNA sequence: TGTGCCAGCAGTCGCCCGGGACTAGCGGCCCAGTACTTC. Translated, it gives CASSRPGLAAQYF.

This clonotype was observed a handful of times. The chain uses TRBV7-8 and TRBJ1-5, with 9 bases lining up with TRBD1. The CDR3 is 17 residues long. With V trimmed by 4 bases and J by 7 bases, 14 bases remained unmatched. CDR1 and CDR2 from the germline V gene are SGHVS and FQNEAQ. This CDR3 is CASSSTPSQGAGQPQHF. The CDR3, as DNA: TGTGCCAGCAGCTCAACCCCATCACAGGGGGCGGGACAGCCCCAGCATTTT.

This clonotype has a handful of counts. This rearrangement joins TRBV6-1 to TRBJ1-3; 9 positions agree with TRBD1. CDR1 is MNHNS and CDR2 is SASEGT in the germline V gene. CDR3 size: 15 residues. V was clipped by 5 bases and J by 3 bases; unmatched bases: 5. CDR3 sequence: CASSKQGANGNTIYF. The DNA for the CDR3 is TGTGCCAGCAGTAAACAGGGGGCGAATGGAAACACCATATATTTT.

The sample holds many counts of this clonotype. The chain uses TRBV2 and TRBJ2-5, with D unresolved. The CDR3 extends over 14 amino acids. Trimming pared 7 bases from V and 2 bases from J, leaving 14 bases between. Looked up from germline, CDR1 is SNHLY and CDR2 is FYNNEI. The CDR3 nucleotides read TGTGCCAGCACCGGGTTTGGGGAACAAGAGACCCAGTACTTC. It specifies CASTGFGEQETQYF.

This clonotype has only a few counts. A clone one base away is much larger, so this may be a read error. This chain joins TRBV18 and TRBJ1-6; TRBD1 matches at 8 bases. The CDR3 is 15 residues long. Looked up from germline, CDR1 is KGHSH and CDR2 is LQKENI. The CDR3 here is CASSRGQGAESHLHF. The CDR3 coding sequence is TGTGCCAGCTCACGGGGTCAGGGGGCGGAATCACACCTCCACTTT.

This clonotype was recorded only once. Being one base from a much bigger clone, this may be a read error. CDR3 sequence reads: CSVERDSDCYNEQFF. CDR3 bases: TGCAGCGTCGAGAGGGACAGCGATTGCTACAATGAGCAGTTCTTC. This sequence joins TRBV29-1 and TRBJ2-1; 7 bases line up with TRBD1. V was clipped by 6 bases and J by 3 bases; unmatched bases: 11. Germline assignment: CDR1 SQVTM and CDR2 ANQGSEA. This CDR3 has 15 amino acids.

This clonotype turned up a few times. The CDR3 region is CSARIGEQSNQPQHF. CDR3 DNA: TGCAGTGCTAGAATTGGGGAACAGAGTAATCAGCCCCAGCATTTT. The V call is TRBV20-1, the J call TRBJ1-5, with unresolved D. CDR1 and CDR2 (germline): DFQATT, SNEGSKA (reference sequence). With 2 bases removed from V and 4 bases from J, the gap between germline ends came to 15 bases. This CDR3 is built from 15 residues.

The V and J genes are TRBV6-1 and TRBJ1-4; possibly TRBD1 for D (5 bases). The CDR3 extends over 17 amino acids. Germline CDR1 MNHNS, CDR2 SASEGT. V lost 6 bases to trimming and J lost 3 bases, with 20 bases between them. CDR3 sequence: CASRGVSRMAANEKLFF. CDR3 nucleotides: TGTGCCAGCAGGGGGGTTTCGAGGATGGCGGCTAATGAAAAACTGTTTTTT.

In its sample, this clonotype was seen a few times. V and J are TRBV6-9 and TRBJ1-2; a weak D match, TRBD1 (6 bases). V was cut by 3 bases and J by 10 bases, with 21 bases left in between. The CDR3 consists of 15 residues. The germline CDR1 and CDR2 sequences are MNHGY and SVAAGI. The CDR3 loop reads CASSYSDRRGGSYTF. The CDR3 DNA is TGTGCCAGCAGTTACTCGGACCGTCGAGGGGGATCCTACACCTTC.

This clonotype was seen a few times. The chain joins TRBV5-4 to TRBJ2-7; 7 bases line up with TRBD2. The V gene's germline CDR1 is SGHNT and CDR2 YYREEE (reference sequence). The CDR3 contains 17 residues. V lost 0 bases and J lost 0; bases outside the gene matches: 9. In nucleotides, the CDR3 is TGTGCCAGCAGCTTGGGAATCGGGCGGGGGAGCTCCTACGAGCAGTACTTC. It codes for CASSLGIGRGSSYEQYF.

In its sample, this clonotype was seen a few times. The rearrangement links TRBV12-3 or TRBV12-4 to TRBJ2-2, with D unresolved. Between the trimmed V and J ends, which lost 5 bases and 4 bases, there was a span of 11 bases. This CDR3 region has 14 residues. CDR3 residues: CASSDEVPTGELFF. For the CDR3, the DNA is TGTGCCAGCAGTGACGAGGTTCCCACCGGGGAGCTGTTTTTT.

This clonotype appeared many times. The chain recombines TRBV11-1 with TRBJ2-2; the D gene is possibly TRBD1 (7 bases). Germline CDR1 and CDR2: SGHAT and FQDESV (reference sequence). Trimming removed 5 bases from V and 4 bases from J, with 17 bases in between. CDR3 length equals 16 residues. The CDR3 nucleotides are TGTGCCAGCAGCCCAAGGCGGGACAGAAGCACCGGGGAGCTGTTTTTT. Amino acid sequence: CASSPRRDRSTGELFF.

The CDR3 is CATSRYRGGFPSNQPQHF. The DNA of the CDR3 is TGTGCCACCAGCAGATACAGGGGAGGCTTCCCTAGCAATCAGCCCCAGCATTTT. The rearrangement joins TRBV15 to TRBJ1-5, with TRBD1 identical over 7 bases. Trimming cost V 2 bases and J 0 bases; bases outside gene matches: 10. Germline V gene lookup returns CDR1 LNHNV and CDR2 YYDKDF (reference sequence). This CDR3 contains 18 residues.

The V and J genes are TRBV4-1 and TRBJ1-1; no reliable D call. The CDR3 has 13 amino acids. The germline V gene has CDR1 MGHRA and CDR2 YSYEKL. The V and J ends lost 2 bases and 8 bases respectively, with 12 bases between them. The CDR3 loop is CASSQSGSLEAFF. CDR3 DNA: TGCGCCAGCAGCCAAAGTGGGTCGTTAGAAGCTTTCTTT.

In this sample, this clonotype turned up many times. For the CDR3, the DNA is TGCAGTGCTAGCTACAGATTGAACACTGAAGCTTTCTTT. This codes for CSASYRLNTEAFF. The gene calls are TRBV20-1 and TRBJ1-1; D gene uncertain. V lost 3 bases and J lost 0, with 8 bases in between. The germline CDR1 and CDR2 sequences are DFQATT and SNEGSKA (reference sequence). The CDR3 extends over 13 amino acids.

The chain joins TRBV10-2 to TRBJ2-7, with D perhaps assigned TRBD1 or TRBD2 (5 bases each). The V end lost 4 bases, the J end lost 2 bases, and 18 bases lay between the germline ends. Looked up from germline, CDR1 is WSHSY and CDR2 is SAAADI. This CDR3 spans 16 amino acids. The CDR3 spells CASSGWGMENTYEQYF. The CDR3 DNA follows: TGCGCCAGCAGTGGCTGGGGGATGGAGAACACCTACGAGCAGTACTTC.

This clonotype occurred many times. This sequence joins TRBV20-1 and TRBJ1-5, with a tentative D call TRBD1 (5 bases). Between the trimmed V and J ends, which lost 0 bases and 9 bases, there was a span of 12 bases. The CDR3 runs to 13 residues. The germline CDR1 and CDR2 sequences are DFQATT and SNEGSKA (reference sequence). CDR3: CSAREGGAGPQHF. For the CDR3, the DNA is TGCAGTGCTAGAGAAGGAGGGGCAGGGCCCCAGCATTTT.

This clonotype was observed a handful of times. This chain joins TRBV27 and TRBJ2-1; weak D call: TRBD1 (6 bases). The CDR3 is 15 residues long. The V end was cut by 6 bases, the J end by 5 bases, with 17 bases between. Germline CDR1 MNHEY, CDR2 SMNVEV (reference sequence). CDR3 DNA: TGTGCCAGCAGCCCACAGGGTCCGCGGAACAATGAGCAGTTCTTC. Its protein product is CASSPQGPRNNEQFF.

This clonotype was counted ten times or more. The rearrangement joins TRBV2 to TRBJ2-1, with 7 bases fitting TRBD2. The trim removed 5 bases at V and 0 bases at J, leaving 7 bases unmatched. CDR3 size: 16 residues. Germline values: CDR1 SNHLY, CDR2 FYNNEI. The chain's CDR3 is CASSLRGGGSYNEQFF. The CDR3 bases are TGTGCCAGCAGTCTCCGTGGGGGGGGCTCCTACAATGAGCAGTTCTTC.

CDR3 in DNA: TGTGCCAGCAGCGTAGTGGACAGGGCCACCTACAATGAGCAGTTCTTC. Its protein is CASSVVDRATYNEQFF. This chain connects TRBV9 to TRBJ2-1, with TRBD1 identical over 8 bases. The CDR3 consists of 16 residues. The V and J ends lost 0 bases and 2 bases, in that order; junction bases with no gene match: 4. Germline loops: CDR1 SGDLS, CDR2 YYNGEE.

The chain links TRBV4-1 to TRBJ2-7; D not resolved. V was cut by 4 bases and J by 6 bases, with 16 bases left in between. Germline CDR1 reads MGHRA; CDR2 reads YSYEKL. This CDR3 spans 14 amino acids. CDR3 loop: CASSRAPSIIEQYF. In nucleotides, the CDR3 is TGCGCCAGCAGCCGCGCCCCCAGTATAATCGAGCAGTACTTC.